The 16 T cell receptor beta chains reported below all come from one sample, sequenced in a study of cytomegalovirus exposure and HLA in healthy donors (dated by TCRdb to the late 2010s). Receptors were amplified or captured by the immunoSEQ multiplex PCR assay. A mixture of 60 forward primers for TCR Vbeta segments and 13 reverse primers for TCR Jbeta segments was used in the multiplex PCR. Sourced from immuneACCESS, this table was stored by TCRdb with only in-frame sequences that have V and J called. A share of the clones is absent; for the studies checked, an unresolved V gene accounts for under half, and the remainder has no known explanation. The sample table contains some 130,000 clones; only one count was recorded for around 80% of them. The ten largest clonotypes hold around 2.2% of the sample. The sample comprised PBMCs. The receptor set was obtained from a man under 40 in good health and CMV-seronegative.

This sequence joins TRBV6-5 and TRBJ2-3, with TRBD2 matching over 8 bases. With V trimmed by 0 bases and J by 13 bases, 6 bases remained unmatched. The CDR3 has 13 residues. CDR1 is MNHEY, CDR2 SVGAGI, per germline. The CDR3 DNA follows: TGTGCCAGCAGTTACTCTCCGGGGGGGAAAGAGTATTTT. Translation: CASSYSPGGKEYF.

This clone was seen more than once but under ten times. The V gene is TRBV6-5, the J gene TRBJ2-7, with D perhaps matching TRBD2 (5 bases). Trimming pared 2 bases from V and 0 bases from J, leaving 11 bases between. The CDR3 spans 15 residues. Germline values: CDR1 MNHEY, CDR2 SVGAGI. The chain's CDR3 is CASSYSTGSSYEQYF. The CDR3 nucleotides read TGTGCCAGCAGTTACAGCACTGGGAGCTCCTACGAGCAGTACTTC.

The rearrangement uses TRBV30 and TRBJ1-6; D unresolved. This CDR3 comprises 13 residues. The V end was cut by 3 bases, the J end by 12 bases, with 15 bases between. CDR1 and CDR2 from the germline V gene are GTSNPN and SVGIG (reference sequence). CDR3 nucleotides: TGTGCCTGGAGCCGCGGCACGGATGGACCCCTCCACTTT. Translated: CAWSRGTDGPLHF.

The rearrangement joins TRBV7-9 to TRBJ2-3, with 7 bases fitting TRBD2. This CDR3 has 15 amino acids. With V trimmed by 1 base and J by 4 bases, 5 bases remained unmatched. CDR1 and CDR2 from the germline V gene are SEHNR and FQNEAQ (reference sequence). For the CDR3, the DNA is TGTGCCAGCAGCTTAGTGGGAGGGCCATCAGATACGCAGTATTTT. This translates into CASSLVGGPSDTQYF. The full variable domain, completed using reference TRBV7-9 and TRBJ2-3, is DTGVSQNPRHKITKRGQNVTFRCDPISEHNRLYWYRQTLGQGPEFLTYFQNEAQLEKSRLLSDRFSAERPKGSFSTLEIQRTEQGDSAMYLCASSLVGGPSDTQYFGPGTRLTVL.

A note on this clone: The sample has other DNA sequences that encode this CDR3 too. The CDR3 loop is CASSFTGEEQYF. CDR3 DNA: TGTGCCAGCAGCTTCACAGGGGAAGAGCAGTACTTC. The chain employs TRBV5-5 and TRBJ2-7, with 7 bases identical to TRBD1. CDR1 and CDR2 (germline): SGHKS, YYEKEE (reference sequence). CDR3 length equals 12 residues. Trimming at V came to 2 bases and at J to 7 bases, leaving 3 bases not matched to a gene. The full variable domain, with the rest looked up from reference TRBV5-5 and TRBJ2-7, is DAGVTQSPTHLIKTRGQQVTLRCSPISGHKSVSWYQQVLGQGPQFIFQYYEKEERGRGNFPDRFSARQFPNYSSELNVNALLLGDSALYLCASSFTGEEQYFGPGTRLTVT.

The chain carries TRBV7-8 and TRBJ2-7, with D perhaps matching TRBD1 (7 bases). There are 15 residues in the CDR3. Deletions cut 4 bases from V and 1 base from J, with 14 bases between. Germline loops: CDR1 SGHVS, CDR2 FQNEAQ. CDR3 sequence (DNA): TGTGCCAGCAGCTCACGGACAGGAGGGTCCTACGAGCAGTACTTC. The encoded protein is CASSSRTGGSYEQYF.

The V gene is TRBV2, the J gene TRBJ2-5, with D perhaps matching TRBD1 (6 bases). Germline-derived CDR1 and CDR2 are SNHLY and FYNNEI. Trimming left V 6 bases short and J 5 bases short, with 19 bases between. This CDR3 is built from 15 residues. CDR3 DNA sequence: TGTGCCAGCAGCCTTACTACACAGGGCCGGGAGACCCAGTACTTC. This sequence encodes CASSLTTQGRETQYF.

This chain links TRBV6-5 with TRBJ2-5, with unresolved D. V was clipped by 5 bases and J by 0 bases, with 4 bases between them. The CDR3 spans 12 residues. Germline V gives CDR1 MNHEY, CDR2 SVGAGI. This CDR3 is CASSPNQETQYF. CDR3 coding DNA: TGTGCCAGCAGTCCAAACCAAGAGACCCAGTACTTC.

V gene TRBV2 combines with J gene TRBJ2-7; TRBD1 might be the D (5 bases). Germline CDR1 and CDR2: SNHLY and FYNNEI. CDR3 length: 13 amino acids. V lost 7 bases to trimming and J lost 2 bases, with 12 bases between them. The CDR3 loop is CASKRDSTYEQYF. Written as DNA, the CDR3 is TGTGCCAGCAAGAGAGACAGCACCTACGAGCAGTACTTC.

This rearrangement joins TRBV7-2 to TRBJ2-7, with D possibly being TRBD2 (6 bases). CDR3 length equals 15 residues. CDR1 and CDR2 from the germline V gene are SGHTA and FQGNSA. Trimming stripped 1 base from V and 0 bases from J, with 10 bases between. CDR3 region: CASSLEGGISYEQYF. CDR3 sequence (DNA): TGTGCCAGCAGCTTAGAAGGCGGGATCTCCTACGAGCAGTACTTC.

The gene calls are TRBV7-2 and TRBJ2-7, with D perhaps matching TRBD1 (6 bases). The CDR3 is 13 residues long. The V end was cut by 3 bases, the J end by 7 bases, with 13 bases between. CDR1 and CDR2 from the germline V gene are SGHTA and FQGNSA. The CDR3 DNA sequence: TGTGCCAGCAGCTTTGGACCTAGGGGGGAGCAGTACTTC. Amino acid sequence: CASSFGPRGEQYF.

The CDR3: CASSPGQGAEKLFF. DNA of the CDR3: TGTGCCAGCAGCCCCGGACAGGGGGCTGAAAAACTGTTTTTT. The chain links TRBV7-2 to TRBJ1-4; 11 bases are a match to TRBD1. This CDR3 has 14 residues. V shed 5 bases and J 7 bases; nucleotides not matched to a gene: 3. Per germline, CDR1 SGHTA and CDR2 FQGNSA.

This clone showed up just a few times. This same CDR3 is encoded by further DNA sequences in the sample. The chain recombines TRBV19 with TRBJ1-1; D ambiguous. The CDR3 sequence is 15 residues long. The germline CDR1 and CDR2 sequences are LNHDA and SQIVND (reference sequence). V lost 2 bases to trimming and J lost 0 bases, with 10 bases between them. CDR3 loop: CASSISGGMNTEAFF. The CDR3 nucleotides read TGTGCCAGTAGTATATCGGGAGGGATGAACACTGAAGCTTTCTTT.

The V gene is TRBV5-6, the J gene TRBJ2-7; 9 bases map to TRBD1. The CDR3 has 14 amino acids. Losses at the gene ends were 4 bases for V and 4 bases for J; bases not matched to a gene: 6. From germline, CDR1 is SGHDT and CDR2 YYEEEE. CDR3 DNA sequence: TGTGCCAGCAGCGGAACAGGGGGCTCTTACGAGCAGTACTTC. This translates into CASSGTGGSYEQYF.

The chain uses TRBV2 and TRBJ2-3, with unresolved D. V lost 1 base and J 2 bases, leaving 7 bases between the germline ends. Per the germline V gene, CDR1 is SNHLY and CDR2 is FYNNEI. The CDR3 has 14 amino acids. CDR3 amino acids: CASSEDYFTDTQYF. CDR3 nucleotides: TGTGCCAGCAGTGAAGACTACTTCACAGATACGCAGTATTTT.

The CDR3 DNA is TGTGCCTGGGGGCGACAGGGACTCCCGAACACTGAAGCTTTCTTT. It codes for CAWGRQGLPNTEAFF. This chain links TRBV30 with TRBJ1-1, with 7 bases matching TRBD1. The germline CDR1 and CDR2 sequences are GTSNPN and SVGIG (reference sequence). With V trimmed by 5 bases and J by 1 base, 10 bases remained unmatched. The CDR3 consists of 15 residues.